These 24 T cell receptor beta chains came from one sample sequenced in a study of blood T cell repertoires in COVID-19. Libraries were prepared by immunoSEQ multiplex PCR; TCRdb keeps only in-frame clonotypes and omits some of them. The sample consists of roughly 110,000 clones, approximately 89% of them appearing once. Sequences were obtained from peripheral blood. Source of these receptors: an older woman with COVID-19, enrolled during active disease.

Here the CDR3 DNA reads TGTGCCAGCAGCCAAGGAGGGCTAAGTTCACCCCTCCACTTT. This translates into CASSQGGLSSPLHF. V and J are TRBV3-1 (or the pseudogene TRBV3-2) and TRBJ1-6; D is undetermined. There are 14 residues in the CDR3. Trimming shortened V by 1 base and J by 9 bases, and 10 bases separated the two germline ends. Germline V gene lookup returns CDR1 LGHDT and CDR2 YNNKEL (reference sequence).

The chain combines TRBV7-3 with TRBJ2-1; 10 nucleotides line up with TRBD2. The CDR3 spans 16 residues. V lost 2 bases to trimming and J lost 6 bases; unmatched junction nucleotides: 7. Germline CDR1 and CDR2: SGHTA and FQGTGA. The CDR3 DNA follows: TGTGCCAGCAGCTTAGATGGGCTAGCGGGGGTCAATGAGCAGTTCTTC. It encodes CASSLDGLAGVNEQFF.

This clone showed up just once. The rearrangement uses TRBV4-2 and TRBJ2-2, with D tentatively TRBD2 (5 bases). V lost 0 bases, J lost 3 bases, and 11 bases lay in between. CDR1 and CDR2 (germline): LGHNA, YNFKEQ. CDR3 length equals 16 residues. Written as DNA, the CDR3 is TGTGCCAGCAGCCAAGATCTCAGCGGCCACACCGGGGAGCTGTTTTTT. Translated, it gives CASSQDLSGHTGELFF.

This chain links TRBV7-2 with TRBJ2-1; TRBD2 agrees at 10 bases. V lost 6 bases and J lost 0; bases outside the gene matches: 8. Germline CDR1 is SGHTA and CDR2 is FQGNSA. CDR3 size: 17 residues. The CDR3 here is CASRFPSGGGSYNEQFF. In nucleotides, the CDR3 is TGTGCCAGCAGGTTTCCTAGCGGGGGTGGCTCCTACAATGAGCAGTTCTTC.

CDR3 region: CASSLDRANQPQHF. CDR3 bases: TGTGCCAGCAGTCTTGACAGGGCTAATCAGCCCCAGCATTTT. This rearrangement joins TRBV5-8 to TRBJ1-5; 7 bases map to TRBD1. The germline CDR1 and CDR2 sequences are SGHTS and YDEGEE. The CDR3 spans 14 residues. V shed 5 bases, J shed 4 bases, and the junction held 6 bases outside the gene matches.

This chain links TRBV3-1 (or the pseudogene TRBV3-2) with TRBJ1-1; the match to TRBD1 covers 8 bases. The germline CDR1 and CDR2 sequences are LGHDT and YNNKEL (reference sequence). This CDR3 contains 16 residues. J was trimmed by 1 base and V by 3 bases; bases with no gene match: 7. CDR3 DNA: TGTGCCAGCAGCCAGACCGTCGGACAGGGGAACACTGAAGCTTTCTTT. Residues: CASSQTVGQGNTEAFF.

This chain connects TRBV20-1 to TRBJ1-6; 7 bases align to TRBD1. CDR1 and CDR2 from the germline V gene are DFQATT and SNEGSKA (reference sequence). This CDR3 region has 11 residues. The V gene end was trimmed by 5 bases and the J gene end by 8 bases; junction bases not matched to a gene: 0. The CDR3 sequence is CSADRDSPLHF. DNA for the CDR3: TGCAGTGCTGACAGGGATTCACCCCTCCACTTT.

This chain joins TRBV5-6 and TRBJ2-2; D remains ambiguous. This CDR3 region has 15 residues. Trimming removed 1 base from V and 2 bases from J, with 9 bases in between. CDR1 is SGHDT and CDR2 is YYEEEE in the germline V gene. Here the CDR3 reads CASSLPGDNTGELFF. In DNA form, the CDR3 reads TGTGCCAGCAGCTTGCCAGGTGATAACACCGGGGAGCTGTTTTTT.

V usage is TRBV7-3 and J usage is TRBJ2-1, with TRBD2 matching over 11 bases. The CDR3 has 16 amino acids. Germline CDR1 and CDR2: SGHTA and FQGTGA. The junction had 4 bases not matched to a gene; V was cut back by 1 base and J by 5 bases. CDR3 sequence reads: CASSLISGGAHNEQFF. The CDR3 DNA reads TGTGCCAGCAGCTTAATTAGCGGGGGGGCCCACAATGAGCAGTTCTTC.

The rearrangement links TRBV7-8 to TRBJ1-1, with TRBD1 matching over 9 bases. Trimming took 4 bases from V and 3 from J; bases not matched to a gene: 3. Germline-derived CDR1 and CDR2 are SGHVS and FQNEAQ. This CDR3 is built from 14 residues. The CDR3 sequence is CASSWGQGDTEAFF. The CDR3 coding sequence is TGTGCCAGCAGCTGGGGACAGGGCGACACTGAAGCTTTCTTT.

The rearrangement joins TRBV2 to TRBJ1-4; 9 positions match TRBD1. The CDR3 totals 15 residues. Trimming cost V 6 bases and J 3 bases; bases outside gene matches: 5. Germline V CDR1 and CDR2: SNHLY, FYNNEI. CDR3 loop: CASRLQGASNEKLFF. As DNA, the CDR3 is TGTGCCAGCAGATTACAGGGGGCCTCTAATGAAAAACTGTTTTTT.

This rearrangement joins TRBV27 to TRBJ2-1; 8 positions match TRBD1. With 1 base clipped from V and 8 bases from J, the junction kept 7 bases outside the gene matches. The CDR3 runs to 15 residues. Germline V CDR1 and CDR2: MNHEY, SMNVEV (reference sequence). The CDR3 region is CASSLYWQGADEQFF. CDR3 DNA: TGTGCCAGCAGTTTATACTGGCAGGGGGCCGATGAGCAGTTCTTC.

This chain connects TRBV7-3 to TRBJ2-5, with D possibly being TRBD2 (7 bases). The CDR3 runs to 17 residues. Germline V CDR1 and CDR2: SGHTA, FQGTGA. Trimming left V 2 bases short and J 1 base short, with 17 bases between. The CDR3 DNA reads as TGTGCCAGCAGCTTATCCGGTGGCGGGGGCACCCAAGAGACCCAGTACTTC. Translated: CASSLSGGGGTQETQYF. The variable domain in full, completed from reference TRBV7-3 and TRBJ2-5, reads GAGVSQTPSNKVTEKGKYVELRCDPISGHTALYWYRQSLGQGPEFLIYFQGTGAADDSGLPNDRFFAVRPEGSVSTLKIQRTERGDSAVYLCASSLSGGGGTQETQYFGPGTRLLVL.

V usage is TRBV2 and J usage is TRBJ2-5; the match to TRBD1 covers 7 bases. Per the germline V gene, CDR1 is SNHLY and CDR2 is FYNNEI. With 8 bases clipped from V and 2 bases from J, the junction kept 8 bases outside the gene matches. The length of the CDR3 is 14 residues. DNA of the CDR3: TGTGCCAGCGACCCAGTCAGGGGGCAAGAGACCCAGTACTTC. It codes for CASDPVRGQETQYF.

The chain has TRBV7-9 and TRBJ1-6; possibly TRBD1 for D (6 bases). The germline V gene encodes CDR1 SEHNR and CDR2 FQNEAQ (reference sequence). This CDR3 has 18 amino acids. Trimming left V 4 bases short and J 0 bases short, with 16 bases between. The CDR3 protein is CASSSRAGTSSYNSPLHF. In nucleotides, the CDR3 is TGTGCCAGCAGCTCCAGAGCAGGGACAAGCTCCTATAATTCACCCCTCCACTTT.

The genes are TRBV13 and TRBJ1-4; 10 bases agree with TRBD1. Per the germline V gene, CDR1 is PRHDT and CDR2 is FYEKMQ (reference sequence). V gave up 4 bases and J gave up 7 bases; unmatched junction bases: 3. The CDR3 sequence is 14 residues long. CDR3 nucleotides: TGTGCCAGCAGCTACCGGGACAGGGGTGAAAAACTGTTTTTT. It specifies CASSYRDRGEKLFF.

J is TRBJ1-5 and V is TRBV29-1; perhaps TRBD1 as D (5 bases). Trimming removed 3 bases from V and 3 bases from J, with 9 bases in between. The V gene's germline CDR1 is SQVTM and CDR2 ANQGSEA. The CDR3 sequence is 13 residues long. CDR3 sequence (DNA): TGCAGCGTTGAGGACATTCACAATCAGCCCCAGCATTTT. It specifies CSVEDIHNQPQHF.

The rearrangement joins TRBV7-2 to TRBJ1-2; tentative D call: TRBD1 (6 bases). V was trimmed by 6 bases and J by 4 bases, leaving 21 bases between them. This CDR3 region has 16 residues. CDR1 is SGHTA, CDR2 FQGNSA, per germline. The CDR3 bases are TGTGCCAGCAGGCCAAGGGGGACAAATCGACTCTATGGCTACACCTTC. Translation gives CASRPRGTNRLYGYTF.

The chain links TRBV2 to TRBJ1-2; TRBD1 aligns across 10 bases. V lost 6 bases and J lost 5; bases outside the gene matches: 6. The CDR3 has 14 amino acids. Germline V CDR1 and CDR2: SNHLY, FYNNEI. CDR3 DNA: TGTGCCAGCAGAGGGACAGGGGAGGGGTATGGCTACACCTTC. Translated, it gives CASRGTGEGYGYTF.

V gene TRBV4-3 combines with J gene TRBJ2-5; 11 bases fit TRBD1. Germline CDR1 and CDR2: LGHNA and YSLEER. The CDR3 covers 15 residues. With V trimmed by 3 bases and J by 5 bases, 5 bases remained unmatched. The CDR3 region is CASSQGQGGSETQYF. The CDR3 bases are TGCGCCAGCAGCCAGGGACAGGGGGGGTCGGAGACCCAGTACTTC.

A few counts support this clone. The CDR3 is CASSGQGSGNTIYF. Here the CDR3 DNA reads TGTGCCAGCAGCGGACAGGGGTCTGGAAACACCATATATTTT. The V gene is TRBV9, the J gene TRBJ1-3, with 8 bases lining up with TRBD1. J lost 1 base, V lost 3 bases, and 0 bases had no gene match. The CDR3 covers 14 residues. Germline CDR1 SGDLS, CDR2 YYNGEE.

The V and J genes are TRBV18 and TRBJ1-1, with D hard to call. Deletions cut 0 bases from V and 1 base from J, with 9 bases between. The germline V gene encodes CDR1 KGHSH and CDR2 LQKENI. The CDR3 loop spans 15 amino acids. The CDR3 sequence: CASSPPGGWNTEAFF. The DNA of the CDR3 is TGTGCCAGCTCACCACCCGGCGGGTGGAACACTGAAGCTTTCTTT.

This rearrangement joins TRBV9 to TRBJ2-3; 9 bases are shared with TRBD2. Germline V CDR1 and CDR2: SGDLS, YYNGEE. This CDR3 has 17 residues. V lost 4 bases to trimming and J lost 4 bases; unmatched junction nucleotides: 13. The CDR3 DNA reads TGTGCCAGCAGCCTCCGCGCCCTAGCGGGGTATGCAGATACGCAGTATTTT. As protein: CASSLRALAGYADTQYF.

The V gene is TRBV7-9, the J gene TRBJ1-2, with 10 bases lining up with TRBD1. The CDR3 is made up of 15 amino acids. Germline V lookup: CDR1 SEHNR, CDR2 FQNEAQ (reference sequence). With 0 bases clipped from V and 3 bases from J, the junction kept 1 base outside the gene matches. The CDR3 reads CASSLAGTGDYGYTF. The CDR3, as DNA: TGTGCCAGCAGCTTAGCCGGGACAGGGGACTATGGCTACACCTTC.